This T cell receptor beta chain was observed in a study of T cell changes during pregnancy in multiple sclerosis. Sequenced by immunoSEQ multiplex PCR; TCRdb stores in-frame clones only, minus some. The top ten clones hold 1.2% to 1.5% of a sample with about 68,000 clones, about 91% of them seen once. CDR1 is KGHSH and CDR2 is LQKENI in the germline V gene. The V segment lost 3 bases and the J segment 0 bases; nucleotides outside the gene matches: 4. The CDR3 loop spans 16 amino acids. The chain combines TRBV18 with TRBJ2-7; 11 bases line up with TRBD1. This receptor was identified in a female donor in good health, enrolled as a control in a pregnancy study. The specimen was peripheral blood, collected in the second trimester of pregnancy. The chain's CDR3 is CASSPRGQGGSYEQYF. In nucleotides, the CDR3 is TGTGCCAGCTCACCCCGGGGACAGGGGGGCTCCTACGAGCAGTACTTC.